This passage covers 31 T cell receptor beta chains from one sample sequenced in a study of tumor-infiltrating lymphocytes in glioblastoma multiforme. TCRB libraries came from RNA via three nested multiplex PCR rounds. TCRdb re-analysed the multiplex PCR reads in MiXCR, keeping a single row per CDR3 protein. The repertoire holds around 10,000 distinct CDR3 sequences, with 60% to 70% as singletons. Sequencing was done on a sample of brain tumor tissue. All receptors come from a male donor with glioblastoma.

This clonotype appeared a few times. The CDR3 nucleotides read TGTGCCAGCAGCTATCGACGGATTGTGAATGAAAAACTGTTTTTT. Encoded protein: CASSYRRIVNEKLFF. The chain carries TRBV11-3 and TRBJ1-4; unclear D gene. CDR3 length equals 15 residues. CDR1 and CDR2 (germline): SGHNT, YENEEA. V was clipped by 4 bases and J by 5 bases, with 14 bases between them.

The CDR3 sequence: CASSWDFFSYNEQFF. CDR3 coding DNA: TGCGCCAGCAGCTGGGACTTTTTCTCCTACAATGAGCAGTTCTTC. V gene TRBV5-1 combines with J gene TRBJ2-1, with a weak D call TRBD2 (6 bases). Trimming took off 3 bases at V and 0 bases at J, with 10 bases between the two ends. CDR1 is SGHRS, CDR2 YFSETQ, per germline. CDR3 length: 15 amino acids.

To note about this clonotype: Germline is not matched at one junction end, which may reflect a read error. The J gene is TRBJ2-3, the V gene TRBV20-1; 7 nucleotides agree with TRBD2. This CDR3 is 18 amino acids long. Germline-derived CDR1 and CDR2 are DFQATT and SNEGSKA (reference sequence). CDR3 DNA sequence: TGCAGTGCTAGACCTCTGTGCGGGACCCTGACTAGCACGGATACGCGGTATTTT. The encoded protein is CSARPLCGTLTSTDTRYF.

Points on this clonotype: The junction shows a germline mismatch at one end, possibly a read error. The chain carries TRBV29-1 and TRBJ1-6; 7 bases agree with TRBD1. The CDR3 consists of 13 residues. Germline V gene sequence: CDR1 SQVTM, CDR2 ANQGSEA. The CDR3 protein is CGVARDRESLLHF. CDR3 coding DNA: TGCGGTGTTGCCAGGGACAGAGAATCACTCCTCCACTTT.

The rearrangement joins TRBV28 to TRBJ1-2; D unresolved. The germline V gene encodes CDR1 MDHEN and CDR2 SYDVKM. V shed 6 bases and J shed 4 bases, with 12 bases lying between them. CDR3 size: 13 residues. The CDR3 region is CASSSVQVYGYTF. As DNA, the CDR3 is TGTGCCAGCAGCTCAGTGCAGGTCTATGGCTACACCTTC.

This clonotype showed up just once. This CDR3 fails to terminate in the conserved phenylalanine or tryptophan, so it likely reflects a read error. The CDR3 region is CASMAQGNQPQHS. As DNA, the CDR3 is TGTGCCAGCATGGCACAGGGCAATCAGCCCCAGCATTCT. V and J are TRBV6-6 and TRBJ1-5, with a possible D match to TRBD1 (5 bases). CDR3 size: 13 residues. CDR1 is MNHNY, CDR2 SVGAGI, per germline (reference sequence). Trimming cost V 7 bases and J 2 bases, with 9 bases left between them.

As concerns this clonotype: One junction end disagrees with the germline gene, perhaps due to a read error. The chain employs TRBV5-1 and TRBJ1-5; 7 nucleotides match TRBD1. This CDR3 comprises 14 residues. Germline V gene data show CDR1 as SGHRS and CDR2 as YFSETQ. The CDR3 loop reads CASGLGDSNQPQHF. The DNA of the CDR3 is TGCGCCAGCGGCTTGGGGGACAGTAATCAGCCCCAGCATTTT. Full variable domain (missing parts from reference TRBV5-1 and TRBJ1-5): KAGVTQTPRYLIKTRGQQVTLSCSPISGHRSVSWYQQTPGQGLQFLFEYFSETQRNKGNFPGRFSGRQFSNSRSEMNVSTLELGDSALYLCASGLGDSNQPQHFGDGTRLSIL.

This clonotype occurred a few times. This rearrangement joins TRBV20-1 to TRBJ2-3, with TRBD2 matching over 8 bases. The junction had 10 bases not matched to a gene; V was cut back by 5 bases and J by 0 bases. Germline CDR1 is DFQATT and CDR2 is SNEGSKA (reference sequence). CDR3 length: 16 residues. The CDR3 nucleotides read TGCAGTGCTGGGGCGGCGGGAGGTGGCAGCACAGATACGCAGTATTTT. It encodes CSAGAAGGGSTDTQYF.

Points on this clonotype: At one end, the junction sequence differs from germline, possibly due to a read error. The V call is TRBV4-1, the J call TRBJ1-2, with 7 nucleotides matching TRBD1. The CDR3 extends over 16 amino acids. Germline-derived CDR1 and CDR2 are MGHRA and YSYEKL. The CDR3 bases are TGCGACAGCAGCCAAGATCGATACAGGGGAGACCATGGCTACACCTTC. Its protein is CDSSQDRYRGDHGYTF.

V is TRBV6-2 or TRBV6-3 and J is TRBJ2-7, with 9 bases that match TRBD1. With 7 bases clipped from V and 1 base from J, the junction kept 8 bases outside the gene matches. The CDR3 covers 15 residues. Germline loops: CDR1 MNHEY, CDR2 SVGEGT. CDR3 nucleotides: TGTGCCAGCAACACCGGACAGGGGATATCCTACGAGCAGTACTTC. It codes for CASNTGQGISYEQYF.

The chain recombines TRBV12-3 or TRBV12-4 with TRBJ2-1; D uncertain. The CDR3 is 12 residues long. V lost 5 bases and J 13 bases, leaving 15 bases between the germline ends. CDR3 region: CASSHLMYDQFF. The CDR3, as DNA: TGTGCCAGCAGTCATCTGATGTACGACCAGTTCTTC.

By share of the sample, this clonotype is medium-sized. The chain combines TRBV20-1 with TRBJ2-3; D might be TRBD1 (6 bases). Germline V gives CDR1 DFQATT, CDR2 SNEGSKA (reference sequence). The germline V and J ends were trimmed by 3 bases and 0 bases, with 13 bases remaining between them. The CDR3 runs 15 residues. The CDR3 sequence is CSARSRGRSTDTQYF. The CDR3 DNA sequence: TGCAGTGCTAGGTCCAGGGGAAGGAGCACAGATACGCAGTATTTT.

As to this clonotype: The conserved closing phenylalanine or tryptophan is absent in this CDR3, likely reflecting a read error. The genes are TRBV20-1 and TRBJ1-6; D unresolved. The CDR3 is 15 amino acids. Germline V gives CDR1 DFQATT, CDR2 SNEGSKA (reference sequence). CDR3 amino acids: CSARGRGPVNSLLHS. The CDR3 nucleotides read TGCAGTGCTAGAGGGCGGGGTCCCGTGAATTCACTCCTCCACTCT.

V usage is TRBV6-5 and J usage is TRBJ2-2, with D perhaps assigned TRBD1 or TRBD2 (7 bases each). Germline V CDR1 and CDR2: MNHEY, SVGAGI. The CDR3 has 13 residues. V shed 3 bases and J shed 14 bases, with 16 bases lying between them. The DNA of the CDR3 is TGTGCCAGCAGTTATGCAGGGAGGGGGCAACTGTTTTTT. Translated, it gives CASSYAGRGQLFF.

The genes are TRBV20-1 and TRBJ2-1; 10 nucleotides line up with TRBD2. The V and J ends lost 7 bases and 4 bases, in that order; junction bases with no gene match: 7. The CDR3 sequence is 14 residues long. Germline loops: CDR1 DFQATT, CDR2 SNEGSKA (reference sequence). The CDR3 sequence: CSVISGGSYNEQFF. The DNA for the CDR3 is TGCAGTGTTATTAGCGGGGGGTCTTACAATGAGCAGTTCTTC.

This sequence joins TRBV20-1 and TRBJ2-7; either TRBD1 or TRBD2 may supply D (5 bases each). Germline CDR1 and CDR2: DFQATT and SNEGSKA (reference sequence). The CDR3 loop spans 14 amino acids. V gave up 6 bases and J gave up 6 bases, with 21 bases separating them. The CDR3 DNA reads TGCAGTGCCCCCTACAACCGGGGCCGGGGCGAGCAGTACTTC. It is translated as CSAPYNRGRGEQYF.

The chain has TRBV12-5 and TRBJ2-7; D is undetermined. CDR3 length: 12 amino acids. V was shortened by 7 bases and J by 9 bases, with 16 bases between the two germline ends. Germline V CDR1 and CDR2: LGHNT, FRNRAP. The CDR3 DNA is TGTGCTAGTGCAGGCTTTGACGTTGGGCAGTACTTC. Translating gives CASAGFDVGQYF.

Notes on this clonotype: This may arise from a read error, as a much more abundant clone is one base away. The CDR3 nucleotides are TGTGCCAGCAGTTACAAGGGGGCCGGGGAGCTGCTTTTT. Amino acid sequence: CASSYKGAGELLF. This chain uses TRBV6-5 with TRBJ2-2; 7 bases are shared with TRBD1. Germline lookup yields CDR1 MNHEY and CDR2 SVGAGI. This CDR3 has 13 residues.

The chain is built from TRBV6-5 and TRBJ1-1, with 7 nucleotides matching TRBD1. Per the germline V gene, CDR1 is MNHEY and CDR2 is SVGAGI. The CDR3 has 11 amino acids. V shed 6 bases and J 8 bases; nucleotides not matched to a gene: 3. The CDR3 coding sequence is TGTGCCAGCAGACAGGGACAGGAAGCTTTCTTT. Translating gives CASRQGQEAFF.

Worth noting for this clonotype: A single base separates this from a much larger clone, so it may be a read error. The chain is built from TRBV20-1 and TRBJ2-2; TRBD2 agrees at 9 bases. The J segment lost 5 bases and the V segment lost 4 bases, leaving 5 bases of the junction unmatched. The length of the CDR3 is 14 residues. Germline V gives CDR1 DFQATT, CDR2 SNEGSKA (reference sequence). The CDR3 nucleotides read TGCAGTGCTAAGGGACTAGCTGAGACCGGGGAGCTGTTTTTT. It encodes CSAKGLAETGELFF.

In the case of this clonotype: Its ends do not fully match the called genes, so a read error is possible. The chain links TRBV5-5 to TRBJ2-5; D possibly corresponds to TRBD1 (5 bases). The CDR3 has 12 amino acids. Germline assignment: CDR1 SGHKS and CDR2 YYEKEE (reference sequence). CDR3 nucleotides: TGTGCCAGCAGCTTGGGGGGCAAGACCCTGTGCTTC. Translation: CASSLGGKTLCF. Using reference TRBV5-5 and TRBJ2-5 for the parts outside the CDR3, the full variable domain is DAGVTQSPTHLIKTRGQQVTLRCSPISGHKSVSWYQQVLGQGPQFIFQYYEKEERGRGNFPDRFSARQFPNYSSELNVNALLLGDSALYLCASSLGGKTLCFGPGTRLLVL.

This chain uses TRBV11-2 with TRBJ1-5, with a possible D match to TRBD1 (5 bases). The CDR3 is made up of 14 amino acids. Germline lookup yields CDR1 SGHAT and CDR2 FQNNGV. V lost 6 bases, J lost 7 bases, and 16 bases lay in between. The CDR3 region is CASSMGGGTQPQHF. The CDR3 DNA sequence: TGTGCCAGCAGTATGGGGGGAGGGACCCAGCCCCAGCATTTT.

The chain has TRBV6-1 and TRBJ2-5; no reliable D call. Between the trimmed V and J ends, which lost 0 bases and 5 bases, there was a span of 10 bases. Germline lookup yields CDR1 MNHNS and CDR2 SASEGT. The CDR3 is made up of 14 amino acids. CDR3 nucleotides: TGTGCCAGCAGTGAAGCGGAACAGTGGGAGACCCAGTACTTC. This encodes CASSEAEQWETQYF.

This sequence joins TRBV6-2 or TRBV6-3 and TRBJ2-1; either TRBD1 or TRBD2 may supply D (5 bases each). V lost 10 bases and J lost 5, with 15 bases in between. Germline V gene data show CDR1 as MNHEY and CDR2 as SVGEGT. There are 13 residues in the CDR3. The CDR3 DNA is TGTGCCACCTCGTCCGAGGGGCACAATGAGCAGTTCTTC. Translating gives CATSSEGHNEQFF.

As for this clonotype: The CDR3 does not close with the conserved phenylalanine or tryptophan, likely indicating a read error. It is unclear where the CDR3 begins or ends on the DNA, so no DNA is shown, and the CDR3 is as TCRdb lists it. The chain employs TRBV10-1 and TRBJ2-1; TRBD2 was called by the table and not checked on the DNA. The CDR3 is 18 residues long, counting both termini. Germline V gives CDR1 WNHNN, CDR2 SYGVQD (reference sequence). CDR3 in amino acids: CASSVPGTSGMKDNEQFL.

Notes on this clonotype: At one end the junction does not follow the germline gene, possibly because of a read error. The J gene is TRBJ2-3, the V gene TRBV20-1, with TRBD1 matching 8 bases. There are 16 residues in the CDR3. Germline assignment: CDR1 DFQATT and CDR2 SNEGSKA (reference sequence). Here the CDR3 reads CSARDRNRGLKDMQYF. CDR3 nucleotide sequence: TGCAGTGCTAGAGATCGGAACAGGGGGTTGAAAGATATGCAGTATTTT.

DNA for the CDR3: TGTGCCAGCAGCTTAGGGGCCACTCACGAGGCCCAGTACTTC. Its translation: CASSLGATHEAQYF. This chain uses TRBV11-3 with TRBJ2-5; no clear D gene. V was clipped by 1 base and J by 9 bases, with 15 bases between them. This CDR3 region has 14 residues. Germline values: CDR1 SGHNT, CDR2 YENEEA.

Comments on this clonotype: Relative to the germline gene, one junction end is altered; a read error may explain this. The chain is built from TRBV5-4 and TRBJ2-5; 8 bases are a match to TRBD2. In germline, CDR1 is SGHNT, CDR2 YYREEE (reference sequence). This CDR3 has 14 residues. For the CDR3, the DNA is TGTGCCAGCAGCACCAGGCGGGAGGTCGAGACTCAGTGCTTC. It encodes CASSTRREVETQCF.

As concerns this clonotype: A read error is likely, as this CDR3 ends without the conserved phenylalanine or tryptophan. CDR3 in amino acids: CSVGGPQGGNEQFI. In DNA form, the CDR3 reads TGCAGCGTTGGGGGCCCGCAGGGGGGCAATGAGCAGTTCATC. The chain employs TRBV29-1 and TRBJ2-1, with D perhaps TRBD1 (7 bases). CDR1 SQVTM and CDR2 ANQGSEA come from the germline V gene. Trimming stripped 4 bases from V and 6 bases from J, with 16 bases between. The CDR3 totals 14 residues.

This clonotype came up many times. The rearrangement joins TRBV7-8 to TRBJ2-1; 7 bases fit TRBD2. V was clipped by 3 bases and J by 7 bases; unmatched bases: 12. This CDR3 contains 16 residues. Germline loops: CDR1 SGHVS, CDR2 FQNEAQ. The CDR3 DNA reads TGTGCCAGCAGCTTTAAGGCGGGAGTAATAGAAAATGAGCAGTTCTTC. This gives the protein CASSFKAGVIENEQFF.

Concerning this clonotype itself: This may be a read error, as it is one base from a much larger clone. The CDR3 here is CASSLYGGSGTDAQYF. DNA for the CDR3: TGTGCCAGCAGTTTATATGGCGGGAGTGGAACAGATGCGCAGTATTTT. The chain joins TRBV28 to TRBJ2-3; 7 nucleotides align to TRBD2. Germline CDR1 and CDR2: MDHEN and SYDVKM. The CDR3 totals 16 residues. Together with reference TRBV28 and TRBJ2-3, the CDR3 gives the full variable domain: DVKVTQSSRYLVKRTGEKVFLECVQDMDHENMFWYRQDPGLGLRLIYFSYDVKMKEKGDIPEGYSVSREKKERFSLILESASTNQTSMYLCASSLYGGSGTDAQYFGPGTRLTVL.